A single sample gave rise to the 29 T cell receptor beta chains below, sequenced in a study of graft-versus-host responses after intestinal transplantation. Sequencing used immunoSEQ multiplex PCR; TCRdb keeps in-frame clones, though not all of them. The sample includes some 44,000 clones, approximately 94% of them seen just once. The sample in question was PBMCs, obtained about 11 months after intestinal transplant. Receptors originate from a human patient who received an intestinal transplant, so some T cells may come from the graft donor.

The V and J genes are TRBV2 and TRBJ1-5, with TRBD1 matching 8 bases. CDR3 size: 16 residues. Germline trimming cut 4 bases from V and 5 bases from J; bases unmatched to any gene: 10. The germline V gene has CDR1 SNHLY and CDR2 FYNNEI. CDR3 bases: TGTGCCAGCAGTGGTACCGGGACAGGCGGATATCAGCCCCAGCATTTT. Encoded protein: CASSGTGTGGYQPQHF.

This chain links TRBV5-6 with TRBJ2-1, with 9 bases aligning to TRBD2. Germline V gives CDR1 SGHDT, CDR2 YYEEEE. V dropped 7 bases and J dropped 9; count of bases not matched to a gene: 8. This CDR3 has 13 residues. Here the CDR3 DNA reads TGTGCCAGCGAGGTCGGCGGGGGGGCTGAGCAGTTCTTC. Translation gives CASEVGGGAEQFF.

V usage is TRBV9 and J usage is TRBJ1-1, with D possibly being TRBD1 (6 bases). The V end was cut by 4 bases, the J end by 1 base, with 14 bases between. The CDR3 runs to 15 residues. CDR1 is SGDLS, CDR2 YYNGEE, per germline. CDR3 region: CASSSMTGRNTEAFF. As DNA, the CDR3 is TGTGCCAGCAGCTCGATGACAGGCCGGAACACTGAAGCTTTCTTT.

The chain employs TRBV4-2 and TRBJ2-3; D is uncertain. CDR1 is LGHNA, CDR2 YNFKEQ, per germline. V dropped 5 bases and J dropped 6 bases, with 21 bases sitting between them. The CDR3 contains 16 residues. CDR3 region: CASSYLFGPAPDTQYF. In DNA, the CDR3 is TGTGCCAGCAGCTACCTATTTGGCCCGGCCCCCGATACGCAGTATTTT.

The chain is built from TRBV28 and TRBJ2-7, with 9 bases fitting TRBD1. Germline CDR1 reads MDHEN; CDR2 reads SYDVKM. There are 15 residues in the CDR3. The V gene end was trimmed by 7 bases and the J gene end by 4 bases; junction bases not matched to a gene: 11. CDR3 in amino acids: CASTIGTGYGYEQYF. The DNA for the CDR3 is TGTGCCAGCACAATAGGGACAGGGTATGGGTACGAGCAGTACTTC.

The V gene is TRBV18, the J gene TRBJ2-7, with D uncertain. Matching the DNA end better, TRBJ2-5 makes the J call doubtful. Germline V gene lookup returns CDR1 KGHSH and CDR2 LQKENI. This CDR3 has 13 amino acids. CDR3 in amino acids: CASSLSARETQYF. The CDR3 region has the DNA TGTGCCAGCTCACTGTCTGCTCGGGAGACCCAGTACTTC.

Worth noting for this clone: Germline and junction disagree at one end, which may indicate a read error. The chain is built from TRBV10-1 and TRBJ2-3; TRBD1 or TRBD2 may be the D gene (7 bases each). This CDR3 is 18 amino acids long. The germline gives CDR1 WNHNN, CDR2 SYGVQD (reference sequence). CDR3 nucleotides: TGCGCCAGCGCTATCCTACACCCTCCAGGGGGGGGCACCGATACGCAGTATTTT. Translating it yields CASAILHPPGGGTDTQYF.

The J gene is TRBJ2-1, the V gene TRBV11-2; maybe TRBD1 (6 bases). Looked up from germline, CDR1 is SGHAT and CDR2 is FQNNGV. The germline V and J ends were trimmed by 1 base and 7 bases, with 8 bases remaining between them. The CDR3 is 13 residues long. CDR3: CASSLGTGNEQFF. The DNA of the CDR3 is TGTGCCAGCAGCTTAGGCACAGGGAATGAGCAGTTCTTC. The whole variable domain, remainder taken from reference TRBV11-2 and TRBJ2-1, is EAGVAQSPRYKIIEKRQSVAFWCNPISGHATLYWYQQILGQGPKLLIQFQNNGVVDDSQLPKDRFSAERLKGVDSTLKIQPAKLEDSAVYLCASSLGTGNEQFFGPGTRLTVL.

The chain employs TRBV7-2 and TRBJ1-2; unclear D gene. The V gene's germline CDR1 is SGHTA and CDR2 FQGNSA. The V gene lost 0 bases and the J gene lost 7 bases, with 12 bases spanning the gap. The CDR3 sequence is 14 residues long. The CDR3: CASSLAQAARGYTF. CDR3 bases: TGTGCCAGCAGCTTAGCTCAGGCTGCTCGTGGCTACACCTTC.

This CDR3 reads CASKYSNQPQHF. The CDR3 DNA is TGTGCCAGCAAGTATAGCAATCAGCCCCAGCATTTT. The V gene is TRBV28, the J gene TRBJ1-5; D is unresolved. The CDR3 length is 12 residues. Germline-derived CDR1 and CDR2 are MDHEN and SYDVKM. Deletions cut 7 bases from V and 0 bases from J, with 4 bases between.

The rearrangement uses TRBV27 and TRBJ1-1, with a tentative D call TRBD1 (5 bases). The V gene's germline CDR1 is MNHEY and CDR2 SMNVEV (reference sequence). The length of the CDR3 is 11 residues. V was pared by 3 bases and J by 10 bases, with 9 bases between. CDR3 region: CASSFRERAFF. The CDR3 bases are TGTGCCAGCAGTTTCAGGGAGAGAGCTTTCTTT.

The gene calls are TRBV18 and TRBJ2-5; D may be TRBD2 (6 bases). The DNA end is more similar to TRBJ2-7, so the J call may be wrong. This CDR3 contains 14 residues. The germline V gene encodes CDR1 KGHSH and CDR2 LQKENI. The CDR3 protein is CASSPSGERYEQYF. Here the CDR3 DNA reads TGTGCCAGCTCACCATCGGGAGAGCGCTACGAGCAGTACTTC.

V usage is TRBV6-4 and J usage is TRBJ2-3; D perhaps matches TRBD2 (6 bases). Looked up from germline, CDR1 is MRHNA and CDR2 is SNTAGT. This CDR3 contains 15 residues. Trimming took off 2 bases at V and 1 base at J, with 10 bases between the two ends. CDR3 coding DNA: TGTGCCAGCAGTGACGGAGGGGTCGGCACAGATACGCAGTATTTT. It codes for CASSDGGVGTDTQYF.

This sequence joins TRBV27 and TRBJ1-5; 11 positions match TRBD1. V shed 6 bases, J shed 4 bases, and the junction held 5 bases outside the gene matches. In germline, CDR1 is MNHEY, CDR2 SMNVEV (reference sequence). The CDR3 sequence is 15 residues long. The CDR3: CASRNGQGANQPQHF. The CDR3 coding sequence is TGTGCCAGCAGGAACGGACAGGGGGCGAATCAGCCCCAGCATTTT.

As for this clone: Other nucleotide sequences from this sample produce the same CDR3. This chain uses TRBV29-1 with TRBJ1-1; D might be TRBD1 (5 bases). The CDR3 consists of 13 residues. Germline CDR1 SQVTM, CDR2 ANQGSEA. V lost 4 bases and J 0 bases, leaving 9 bases between the germline ends. CDR3 sequence (DNA): TGCAGCGTTGGAGGGGTTCTGAACACTGAAGCTTTCTTT. Amino acid sequence: CSVGGVLNTEAFF.

The J gene is TRBJ2-3, the V gene TRBV27; 9 positions agree with TRBD2. Trimming cost V 5 bases and J 3 bases; bases outside gene matches: 9. CDR1 and CDR2 (germline): MNHEY, SMNVEV (reference sequence). The CDR3 has 16 amino acids. The CDR3 is CASSPRTSAPTDTQYF. CDR3 nucleotides: TGTGCCAGCAGTCCCCGGACTAGCGCGCCGACAGATACGCAGTATTTT.

This chain connects TRBV9 to TRBJ2-1; the match to TRBD2 covers 7 bases. CDR1 and CDR2 from the germline V gene are SGDLS and YYNGEE. J was trimmed by 6 bases and V by 1 base; bases with no gene match: 7. This CDR3 region has 15 residues. The CDR3 here is CASSVTAGVPNEQFF. CDR3 in DNA: TGTGCCAGCAGCGTAACTGCGGGAGTCCCCAATGAGCAGTTCTTC.

The V gene is TRBV14, the J gene TRBJ2-3; 9 positions match TRBD2. CDR3 length: 19 residues. Germline values: CDR1 SGHDN, CDR2 FVKESK. V lost 0 bases, J lost 2 bases, and 12 bases stayed unmatched. CDR3 sequence reads: CASSQDDWWRGGHTDTQYF. For the CDR3, the DNA is TGTGCCAGCAGCCAAGATGACTGGTGGCGGGGGGGCCACACAGATACGCAGTATTTT. Drawing the rest from reference TRBV14 and TRBJ2-3, the complete variable domain is EAGVTQFPSHSVIEKGQTVTLRCDPISGHDNLYWYRRVMGKEIKFLLHFVKESKQDESGMPNNRFLAERTGGTYSTLKVQPAELEDSGVYFCASSQDDWWRGGHTDTQYFGPGTRLTVL.

The rearrangement joins TRBV9 to TRBJ2-5, with 14 bases fitting TRBD2. The junction had 13 bases not matched to a gene; V was cut back by 1 base and J by 5 bases. This CDR3 contains 19 residues. The germline CDR1 and CDR2 sequences are SGDLS and YYNGEE. This CDR3 reads CASSVSGLAGEIGGETQYF. The CDR3, as DNA: TGTGCCAGCAGCGTATCGGGACTAGCGGGAGAAATTGGGGGGGAGACCCAGTACTTC.

Notes on this clone: Other DNA sequences within the sample encode an identical CDR3. The chain joins TRBV6-4 to TRBJ2-3; D not certain. This CDR3 is built from 13 residues. Germline CDR1 and CDR2: MRHNA and SNTAGT. V shed 3 bases and J shed 1 base, with 5 bases lying between them. The CDR3 bases are TGTGCCAGCAGTGAACGGGGCACAGATACGCAGTATTTT. Protein product: CASSERGTDTQYF.

V gene TRBV9 combines with J gene TRBJ2-7; no definite D call. Germline V gene sequence: CDR1 SGDLS, CDR2 YYNGEE. V was trimmed by 1 base and J by 5 bases, leaving 7 bases between them. The length of the CDR3 is 12 residues. This chain's CDR3 is CASSVSGNEQYF. The CDR3 DNA is TGTGCCAGCAGCGTATCAGGAAACGAGCAGTACTTC.

The CDR3 nucleotides are TGCGCCAGCAGCTCACAGGGTCGAAATCAAGAAAAACTGTTTTTT. The encoded protein is CASSSQGRNQEKLFF. V gene TRBV5-1 combines with J gene TRBJ1-4, with D possibly TRBD1 on 6 matching bases. Germline V gene lookup returns CDR1 SGHRS and CDR2 YFSETQ. This CDR3 spans 15 amino acids. V shed 3 bases and J shed 8 bases, with 17 bases lying between them.

This chain links TRBV9 with TRBJ1-1; D remains ambiguous. Deletions cut 0 bases from V and 1 base from J, with 7 bases between. Looked up from germline, CDR1 is SGDLS and CDR2 is YYNGEE. The CDR3 loop spans 14 amino acids. This CDR3 reads CASSVEDGNTEAFF. CDR3 bases: TGTGCCAGCAGCGTAGAAGACGGGAACACTGAAGCTTTCTTT.

The CDR3 region has the DNA TGTGCCAGCAGCTTCTTACAGGGGGCATCCTACGAGCAGTACTTC. Translating it yields CASSFLQGASYEQYF. The V and J genes are TRBV7-2 and TRBJ2-5, with 9 bases matching TRBD1. Gene TRBJ2-7 matches the end of the DNA better, so the J call may be wrong. The CDR3 is 15 amino acids. From germline, CDR1 is SGHTA and CDR2 FQGNSA.

The genes are TRBV25-1 and TRBJ1-2; tentative D call: TRBD1 (5 bases). Germline V lookup: CDR1 MGHDK, CDR2 SYGVNS. There are 14 residues in the CDR3. The germline V and J ends were trimmed by 3 bases and 4 bases, with 12 bases remaining between them. The CDR3 spells CASSEGARGYGYTF. The CDR3 coding sequence is TGTGCCAGCAGTGAGGGAGCAAGGGGCTATGGCTACACCTTC.

The rearrangement uses TRBV6-1 and TRBJ2-5; 8 bases are a match to TRBD1. The end of the DNA is better explained by TRBJ2-7, so the J call may be wrong. Germline CDR1 is MNHNS and CDR2 is SASEGT. There are 13 residues in the CDR3. The CDR3: CASIRGQGGEQYF. The DNA for the CDR3 is TGTGCCAGCATCCGCGGACAGGGAGGCGAGCAGTACTTC.

V gene TRBV28 combines with J gene TRBJ1-5, with no clear D. This CDR3 region has 13 residues. The germline V gene has CDR1 MDHEN and CDR2 SYDVKM. Trimming removed 1 base at V and 6 bases at J, with 7 bases between. CDR3 region: CASSLFMGQPQHF. DNA for the CDR3: TGTGCCAGCAGTTTATTCATGGGTCAGCCCCAGCATTTT. Full variable domain (missing parts from reference TRBV28 and TRBJ1-5): DVKVTQSSRYLVKRTGEKVFLECVQDMDHENMFWYRQDPGLGLRLIYFSYDVKMKEKGDIPEGYSVSREKKERFSLILESASTNQTSMYLCASSLFMGQPQHFGDGTRLSIL.

The chain couples TRBV2 to TRBJ2-2, with 12 bases matching TRBD2. There are 16 residues in the CDR3. CDR1 and CDR2 (germline): SNHLY, FYNNEI. Germline trimming cut 4 bases from V and 5 bases from J; bases unmatched to any gene: 5. The CDR3 nucleotides read TGTGCCAGCAGTGTACGACTAGCGGGAGTGACCGGGGAGCTGTTTTTT. It codes for CASSVRLAGVTGELFF.

This chain joins TRBV27 and TRBJ1-5; no reliable D call. The CDR3 has 16 residues. CDR1 MNHEY and CDR2 SMNVEV come from the germline V gene (reference sequence). V lost 1 base, J lost 2 bases, and 12 bases lay in between. The CDR3: CASSLLGQLGNQPQHF. The DNA of the CDR3 is TGTGCCAGCAGTTTATTAGGGCAGTTAGGCAATCAGCCCCAGCATTTT.